This T cell receptor (beta chain) was sequenced during a study of response to subunit inactivated influenza vaccine. TCRdb used MiXCR to reprocess the RT-PCR reads, holding one entry per CDR3 protein. Of 500,000 to 700,000 distinct CDR3 sequences listed, roughly 25% were seen once; the top ten hold 2.8%. The data were also submitted as part of a second study, on T cells expressing NK-cell markers. That report notes: With UMIs, 5'RACE template switching was used to make TCR beta cDNA. Each TCR beta repertoire originated in sorted T cells that were CD3+CD56+NKG2C+, CD3+CD56+NKG2C- or CD3+CD56-NKG2C+. With respect to HCMV, seven of the eight sequenced donors were seropositive, and one was seronegative. In a handful of donors, dominant NKG2C+ clonotypes were about 1.0-7.0% of CD8+ T cells. Researchers report these clonotypes also headed the CD3+CD56-NKG2C+ fraction in several donors.

The sequencing used CD4+ T cells sorted from PBMCs, collected 11 to 12 days after vaccination. The TCR originated in a man in his forties or fifties who received an inactivated influenza vaccine.

CDR3 in amino acids: CASSPGGSNTEAFF. CDR3 in DNA: TGTGCCAGCAGCCCCGGGGGGAGCAACACTGAAGCTTTCTTT. This rearrangement joins TRBV12-3 or TRBV12-4 to TRBJ1-1; tentative D call: TRBD1 (5 bases). V lost 6 bases and J lost 2, with 13 bases in between. The CDR3 runs 14 residues.